These 14 T cell receptor beta chains were all obtained from the same sample, sequenced in a study of shared T cell receptors in the human thymus. Generated by immunoSEQ multiplex PCR, the TCRdb table keeps only in-frame clones and is missing some. The sample yields 630,000 or so clones, more than 70% seen once. These data were likewise used in another study, on human thymus T cells.

The specimen was thymocytes. These receptors were collected from a boy under two years old with a congenital heart defect.

V usage is TRBV5-1 and J usage is TRBJ2-3, with a tentative D call TRBD2 (5 bases). CDR1 and CDR2 (germline): SGHRS, YFSETQ. The CDR3 covers 13 residues. Trimming shortened V by 1 base and J by 6 bases, and 9 bases separated the two germline ends. The CDR3 sequence is CASSLRGRDTQYF. CDR3 in DNA: TGCGCCAGCAGCTTGCGAGGGCGGGATACGCAGTATTTT.

The rearrangement links TRBV9 to TRBJ1-3; D gene uncertain. The CDR3 runs 17 residues. V was pared by 3 bases and J by 0 bases, with 16 bases between. Germline CDR1 SGDLS, CDR2 YYNGEE. The CDR3 DNA reads as TGTGCCAGCAGCGGACCGGGAGTCCCCTACTCTGGAAACACCATATATTTT. This translates into CASSGPGVPYSGNTIYF.

The chain joins TRBV5-1 to TRBJ2-7; D possibly corresponds to TRBD1 (6 bases). Germline V CDR1 and CDR2: SGHRS, YFSETQ. Trimming pared 5 bases from V and 4 bases from J, leaving 13 bases between. The CDR3 covers 13 residues. This CDR3 reads CASRRDTDYEQYF. CDR3 in DNA: TGCGCCAGCAGGAGGGACACTGATTACGAGCAGTACTTC. Variable domain in full (rest from reference TRBV5-1 and TRBJ2-7): KAGVTQTPRYLIKTRGQQVTLSCSPISGHRSVSWYQQTPGQGLQFLFEYFSETQRNKGNFPGRFSGRQFSNSRSEMNVSTLELGDSALYLCASRRDTDYEQYFGPGTRLTVT.

This clone was found once. V usage is TRBV10-2 and J usage is TRBJ2-3; TRBD1 is a possible D gene (5 bases). Germline V lookup: CDR1 WSHSY, CDR2 SAAADI. V was pared by 6 bases and J by 5 bases, with 18 bases between. The CDR3 is 15 amino acids. The CDR3 spells CASSRAAKRGDTQYF. CDR3 sequence (DNA): TGCGCCAGCAGCCGGGCCGCAAAAAGGGGAGATACGCAGTATTTT.

The chain recombines TRBV7-9 with TRBJ2-1; 9 nucleotides match TRBD2. Germline CDR1 reads SEHNR; CDR2 reads FQNEAQ (reference sequence). The CDR3 has 17 amino acids. With V trimmed by 5 bases and J by 4 bases, 12 bases remained unmatched. The CDR3 loop is CASSPAPSSGVYNEQFF. The CDR3 DNA sequence: TGTGCCAGCAGCCCCGCCCCCTCTAGCGGGGTTTACAATGAGCAGTTCTTC.

The CDR3 reads CASSLAEGGRRSGNTIYF. CDR3 DNA sequence: TGCGCCAGCAGCTTGGCCGAGGGAGGGAGACGCTCTGGAAACACCATATATTTT. The chain couples TRBV5-1 to TRBJ1-3; unclear D gene. Trimming pared 0 bases from V and 0 bases from J, leaving 16 bases between. There are 18 residues in the CDR3. CDR1 and CDR2 from the germline V gene are SGHRS and YFSETQ.

This chain joins TRBV5-1 and TRBJ1-6, with 9 bases lining up with TRBD1. With V trimmed by 0 bases and J by 10 bases, 20 bases remained unmatched. Germline CDR1 reads SGHRS; CDR2 reads YFSETQ. The CDR3 contains 20 residues. CDR3 residues: CASSLVSQDRGSQYGSPLHF. CDR3 DNA: TGCGCCAGCAGCTTGGTGTCACAGGACAGGGGATCCCAATATGGGTCACCCCTCCACTTT.

The chain employs TRBV28 and TRBJ2-2, with D possibly being TRBD1 (6 bases). This CDR3 region has 15 residues. The V gene's germline CDR1 is MDHEN and CDR2 SYDVKM. The V end was cut by 5 bases, the J end by 2 bases, with 12 bases between. The CDR3 coding sequence is TGTGCCAGCAGTGAAACAGGGATAAACACCGGGGAGCTGTTTTTT. Amino acids: CASSETGINTGELFF.

This chain joins TRBV2 and TRBJ1-5; D perhaps matches TRBD1 (5 bases). Per the germline V gene, CDR1 is SNHLY and CDR2 is FYNNEI. This CDR3 region has 14 residues. The germline V and J ends were trimmed by 5 bases and 9 bases, with 17 bases remaining between them. CDR3 residues: CASSFRQGFWPQHF. The CDR3 nucleotides are TGTGCCAGCAGTTTCAGGCAGGGATTTTGGCCCCAGCATTTT.

The chain uses TRBV29-1 and TRBJ2-1, with D hard to call. The CDR3 has 10 residues. Germline CDR1 and CDR2: SQVTM and ANQGSEA. The ends were cut back, 4 bases at V and 7 bases at J, with 5 bases in the middle. CDR3 nucleotides: TGCAGCGTTGGCCTAAATGAGCAGTTCTTC. Translation gives CSVGLNEQFF.

The chain employs TRBV27 and TRBJ1-1; TRBD1 matches at 8 bases. The CDR3 consists of 18 residues. Germline CDR1 MNHEY, CDR2 SMNVEV (reference sequence). Germline trimming cut 7 bases from V and 3 bases from J; bases unmatched to any gene: 19. This CDR3 reads CASISKLGPDRGDTEAFF. For the CDR3, the DNA is TGTGCCAGCATCTCGAAGCTTGGGCCAGACAGGGGCGACACTGAAGCTTTCTTT.

With respect to this clone: A read error may produce the germline difference seen at one junction end. The V call is TRBV15, the J call TRBJ2-5, with D possibly matching TRBD1 (5 bases). Germline V CDR1 and CDR2: LNHNV, YYDKDF (reference sequence). This CDR3 contains 17 residues. CDR3 DNA sequence: TGTGCCACCAGCAGAGAAGGGGTAGGGGTGAATCAAGGGACCCAGTACTTC. Encoded protein: CATSREGVGVNQGTQYF.

The genes are TRBV6-5 and TRBJ1-2; D remains ambiguous. V lost 0 bases to trimming and J lost 8 bases, with 16 bases between them. The CDR3 is 15 residues long. Germline V CDR1 and CDR2: MNHEY, SVGAGI. CDR3 sequence reads: CASSYSEAAIHGYTF. CDR3 coding DNA: TGTGCCAGCAGTTACTCGGAGGCCGCGATCCACGGCTACACCTTC.

The chain employs TRBV27 and TRBJ1-4, with 10 bases that match TRBD1. This CDR3 region has 18 residues. Germline V gene data show CDR1 as MNHEY and CDR2 as SMNVEV (reference sequence). V dropped 2 bases and J dropped 10; count of bases not matched to a gene: 16. CDR3 coding DNA: TGTGCCAGCAGTTTAAAATTGGCGGGCGGACAGGGGGGTGGAAAACTGTTTTTT. Translating gives CASSLKLAGGQGGGKLFF.